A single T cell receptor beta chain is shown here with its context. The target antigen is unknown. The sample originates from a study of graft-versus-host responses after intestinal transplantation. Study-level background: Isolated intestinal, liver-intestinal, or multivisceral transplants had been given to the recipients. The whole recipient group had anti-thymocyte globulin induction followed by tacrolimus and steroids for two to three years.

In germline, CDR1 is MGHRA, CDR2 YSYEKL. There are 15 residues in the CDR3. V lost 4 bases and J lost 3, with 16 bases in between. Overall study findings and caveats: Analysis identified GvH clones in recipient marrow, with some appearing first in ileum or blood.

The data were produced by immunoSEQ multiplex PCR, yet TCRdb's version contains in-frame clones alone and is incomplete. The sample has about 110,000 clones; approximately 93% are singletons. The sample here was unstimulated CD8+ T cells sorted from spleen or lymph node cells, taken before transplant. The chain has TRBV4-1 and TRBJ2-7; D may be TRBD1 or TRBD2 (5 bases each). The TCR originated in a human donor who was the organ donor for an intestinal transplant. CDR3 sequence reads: CASSLGQVGDYEQYF. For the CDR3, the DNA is TGCGCCAGCAGCCTAGGACAAGTCGGGGACTACGAGCAGTACTTC.